This T cell receptor (beta chain) was sequenced in a study of T cells in tuberculosis. Cells were sorted from thawed PBMC rested overnight and stained with GMM-loaded CD1B tetramer, viability dye and anti-CD3. The CD1B tetramers carried C32 glucose monomycolate purified from Rhodococcus equi. Libraries were prepared by immunoSEQ multiplex PCR; TCRdb keeps only in-frame clonotypes and omits some of them. The sample lists 61,000 or so clones; 81% were seen once. This CDR3 contains 15 residues. With 0 bases clipped from V and 6 bases from J, the junction kept 3 bases outside the gene matches. Germline lookup yields CDR1 SGHRS and CDR2 YFSETQ.

Sequencing input: CD1b-GMM tetramer-negative cells sorted from PBMCs. The receptor was isolated from an adult woman with latent tuberculosis. This chain links TRBV5-1 with TRBJ2-1, with TRBD1 matching 10 bases. CDR3 DNA: TGCGCCAGCAGCTTGGGACAGGGGGCTGGCAATGAGCAGTTCTTC. This encodes CASSLGQGAGNEQFF.